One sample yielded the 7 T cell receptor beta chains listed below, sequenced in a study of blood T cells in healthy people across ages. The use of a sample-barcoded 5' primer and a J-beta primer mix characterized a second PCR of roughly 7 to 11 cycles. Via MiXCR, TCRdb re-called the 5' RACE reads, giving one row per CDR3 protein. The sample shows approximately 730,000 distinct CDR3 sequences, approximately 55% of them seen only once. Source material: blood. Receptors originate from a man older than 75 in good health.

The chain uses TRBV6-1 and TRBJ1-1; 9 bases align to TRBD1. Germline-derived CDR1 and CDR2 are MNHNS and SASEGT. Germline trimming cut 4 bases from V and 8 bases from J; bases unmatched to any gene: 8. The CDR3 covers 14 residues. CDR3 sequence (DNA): TGTGCCAGCAGTGGTGGGACAGGGAGGAAGGAAGCTTTCTTT. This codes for CASSGGTGRKEAFF.

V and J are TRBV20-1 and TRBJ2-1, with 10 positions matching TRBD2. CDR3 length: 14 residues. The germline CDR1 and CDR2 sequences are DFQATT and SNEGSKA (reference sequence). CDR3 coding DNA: TGCAGCCCGAGGAGGGGGGTAGCGGGGGGTGAGCAGTTCTTC. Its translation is CSPRRGVAGGEQFF.

The CDR3, as DNA: TGTGCCACCAGTGATTTTGGCCCATCCTCCTACAATGAGCAGTTCTTC. Its translation is CATSDFGPSSYNEQFF. The chain is built from TRBV24-1 and TRBJ2-1; D remains unclear. V shed 1 base and J shed 0 bases, with 9 bases lying between them. Germline loops: CDR1 KGHDR, CDR2 SFDVKD. The CDR3 totals 16 residues.

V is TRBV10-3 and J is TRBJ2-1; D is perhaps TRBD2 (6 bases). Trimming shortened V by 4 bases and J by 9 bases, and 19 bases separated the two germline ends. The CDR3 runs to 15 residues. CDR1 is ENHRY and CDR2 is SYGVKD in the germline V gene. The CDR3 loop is CAISGDGGTHTEQFF. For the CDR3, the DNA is TGTGCCATCAGTGGAGACGGTGGGACTCACACTGAGCAGTTCTTC.

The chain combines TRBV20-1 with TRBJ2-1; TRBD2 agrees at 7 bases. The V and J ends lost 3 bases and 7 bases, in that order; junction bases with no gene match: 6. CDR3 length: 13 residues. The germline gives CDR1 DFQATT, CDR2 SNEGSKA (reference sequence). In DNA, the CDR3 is TGCAGTGCTAGCCGGGGGAGGGAGAATGAGCAGTTCTTC. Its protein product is CSASRGRENEQFF.

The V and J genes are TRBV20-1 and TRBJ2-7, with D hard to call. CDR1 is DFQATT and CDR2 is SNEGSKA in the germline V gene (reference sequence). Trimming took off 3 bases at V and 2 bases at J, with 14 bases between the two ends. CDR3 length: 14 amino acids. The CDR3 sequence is CSASPPNPTYEQYF. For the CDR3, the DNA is TGCAGTGCTAGTCCTCCAAACCCAACCTACGAGCAGTACTTC.

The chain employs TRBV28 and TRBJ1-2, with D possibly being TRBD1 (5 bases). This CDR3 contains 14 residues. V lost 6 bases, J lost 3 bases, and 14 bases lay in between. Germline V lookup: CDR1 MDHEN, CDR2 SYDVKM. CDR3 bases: TGTGCCAGCAGCCCCGGGGGTGTCGACTATGGCTACACCTTC. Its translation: CASSPGGVDYGYTF.